This is a list of T cell receptor beta chains from one sample in a study of T cells in localized non-small cell lung cancer. Some clones are missing from TCRdb's copy, which holds only in-frame ones; the method was immunoSEQ multiplex PCR. The sample has around 100,000 clones; 87% are singletons. The material sequenced was peripheral blood, taken before any cancer treatment. These receptors originate from a man between 40 and 70 years old with stage I squamous cell lung carcinoma. CDR3s include the opening cysteine and the closing phenylalanine or tryptophan. A D gene is named only where the DNA matches it firmly. Rows give clone size only sometimes, using once, few, many, or a class for an expanded clone.

v_gene	abundance	d_gene	j_gene	CDR3aa	CDR3nt
TRBV7-2	.	.	TRBJ2-5	CASSPRGLQETQYF	TGTGCCAGCAGCCCCCGGGGACTGCAAGAGACCCAGTACTTC
TRBV4-1	once	TRBD1	TRBJ1-2	CASSRATGPNYGYTF	TGCGCCAGCAGCCGAGCGACAGGGCCTAACTATGGCTACACCTTC
TRBV7-9	.	.	TRBJ1-2	CASSFLLTQGSGYTF	TGTGCCAGCAGCTTCTTGCTTACCCAGGGTTCTGGCTACACCTTC
TRBV7-2	.	.	TRBJ1-5	CASSLFNQPQHF	TGTGCCAGCAGCTTGTTTAATCAGCCCCAGCATTTT
TRBV7-3	few	TRBD2	TRBJ2-2	CASSSGTSGTGELFF	TGTGCCAGCAGCTCCGGGACTAGCGGCACCGGGGAGCTGTTTTTT
TRBV15	few	TRBD1	TRBJ1-6	CATSRDPLTGINSPLHF	TGTGCCACCAGCAGAGATCCCCTGACAGGGATAAATTCACCCCTCCACTTT
TRBV18	.	.	TRBJ1-5	CASSGTGTVNQPQHF	TGTGCCAGCTCCGGAACCGGGACCGTTAATCAGCCCCAGCATTTT
TRBV5-1	few	.	TRBJ1-1	CASSGASRRANTEAFF	TGCGCCAGCAGCGGGGCTAGCCGAAGGGCGAACACTGAAGCTTTCTTT
TRBV21-1	few	.	TRBJ1-6	CASSKAGIDSPLHF	TGTGCCAGCAGCAAAGCAGGGATTGATTCACCCCTCCACTTT
TRBV5-6	once	.	TRBJ1-1	CASSSPYYRVMNTEAFF	TGTGCCAGCAGCTCCCCCTACTATAGGGTCATGAACACTGAAGCTTTCTTT
TRBV19	once	.	TRBJ1-4	CASSIPLTGSNEKLFF	TGTGCCAGTAGTATTCCATTGACAGGTTCTAATGAAAAACTGTTTTTT
TRBV7-9	.	.	TRBJ1-1	CASSFAVSRGTEAFF	TGTGCCAGCAGCTTCGCCGTCTCGCGGGGGACTGAAGCTTTCTTT
TRBV30	.	.	TRBJ1-5	CAWSVGNSNQPQHF	TGTGCCTGGAGTGTGGGAAATAGCAATCAGCCCCAGCATTTT
TRBV10-3	.	TRBD1	TRBJ1-1	CAARDRANTEAFF	TGTGCCGCCCGGGACAGGGCGAACACTGAAGCTTTCTTT
TRBV19	.	.	TRBJ1-5	CASSIDHGGTPNQPQHF	TGTGCCAGTAGTATAGACCATGGGGGGACACCCAATCAGCCCCAGCATTTT
TRBV2	.	.	TRBJ2-7	CASSEVDYQYF	TGTGCCAGCAGTGAAGTGGATTATCAGTACTTC
TRBV7-9	.	.	TRBJ2-3	CASSLVGTKGTDTQYF	TGTGCCAGCAGCTTAGTAGGAACCAAAGGCACAGATACGCAGTATTTT
TRBV5-4	few	.	TRBJ1-2	CASSLGTTGSEGGYTF	TGTGCCAGCAGCTTGGGGACAACAGGGTCAGAGGGAGGCTACACCTTC
TRBV5-1	.	.	TRBJ2-7	CASSFYIGRTYEQYF	TGCGCCAGCAGCTTCTACATCGGCCGGACCTACGAGCAGTACTTC
TRBV7-2	.	TRBD1	TRBJ2-7	CASSPSAGGAPHEQYF	TGTGCCAGCAGTCCCTCGGCAGGGGGCGCCCCCCACGAGCAGTACTTC
TRBV6-1	.	TRBD2	TRBJ2-7	CATRLAYEQYF	TGTGCCACTAGACTAGCTTACGAGCAGTACTTC
TRBV9	.	.	TRBJ1-1	CASSAAQNTEAFF	TGTGCCAGCAGCGCCGCACAGAACACTGAAGCTTTCTTT
TRBV23-1	.	.	TRBJ1-4	CASSQCLVNEKLFF	TGCGCCAGCAGTCAATGCCTAGTTAATGAAAAACTGTTTTTT
TRBV5-8	.	TRBD1	TRBJ1-4	CASSSPGQGGEKLFF	TGTGCCAGCAGCTCCCCCGGACAGGGGGGAGAAAAACTGTTTTTT
TRBV5-5	once	TRBD2	TRBJ2-5	CASTTGTSETQYF	TGTGCCAGCACCACCGGGACTAGCGAGACCCAGTACTTC
TRBV28	.	.	TRBJ1-3	CASTTEDFSGNTIYF	TGTGCCAGCACCACGGAGGATTTCTCTGGAAACACCATATATTTT
TRBV6-5	.	.	TRBJ1-2	CAVSRGGRDYGYTF	TGTGCCGTATCCCGTGGGGGGCGCGACTATGGCTACACCTTC
TRBV15	.	.	TRBJ1-6	CATSRDPLISSPLHF	TGTGCCACCAGCAGAGATCCCTTAATCTCTTCACCCCTCCACTTT
TRBV27	.	TRBD1	TRBJ1-1	CASSHRTDRGLMEAFF	TGTGCCAGCAGTCACAGAACGGACAGGGGGCTCATGGAAGCTTTCTTT
TRBV12-5	.	.	TRBJ1-2	CASGFWGVRANYGYTF	TGTGCTAGTGGTTTTTGGGGAGTTCGCGCTAACTATGGCTACACCTTC
TRBV19	.	.	TRBJ2-6	CASSIGPQGANVLTF	TGTGCCAGTAGTATCGGGCCCCAAGGTGCCAACGTCCTGACTTTC
TRBV30	.	TRBD1	TRBJ1-2	CAWSVPGQGLNYGYTF	TGTGCCTGGAGCGTCCCGGGACAGGGTCTGAACTATGGCTACACCTTC
TRBV7-8	.	.	TRBJ1-1	CASSLDSSQGPEAFF	TGTGCCAGCAGCTTAGACTCATCACAGGGACCTGAAGCTTTCTTT
TRBV5-4	.	.	TRBJ1-2	CASSLGGVTAYGYTF	TGTGCCAGCAGCTTGGGGGGGGTGACGGCCTATGGCTACACCTTC
TRBV5-1	once	.	TRBJ1-2	CASGTQGPGYTF	TGCGCCAGCGGGACTCAGGGGCCTGGCTACACCTTC